Sequencing of this T cell receptor beta chain was carried out in a study of T cells of healthy individuals. TCRdb itself ran the 5' RACE reads through MiXCR, one entry per CDR3 protein. This sample has 100,000 or so distinct CDR3 sequences; approximately 16% occur once, and the top ten carry around 6.5%. Trimming removed 6 bases from V and 5 bases from J; junction bases left unmatched: 10. The CDR3 has 15 residues. The germline CDR1 and CDR2 sequences are DFQATT and SNEGSKA (reference sequence). This chain joins TRBV20-1 and TRBJ2-3; 11 bases line up with TRBD2. This TCR was sampled from a human donor in good health. The DNA for the CDR3 is TGCAGTGCCGTCCTGACTAGCGGGACAGGAGATACGCAGTATTTT. Translation: CSAVLTSGTGDTQYF.